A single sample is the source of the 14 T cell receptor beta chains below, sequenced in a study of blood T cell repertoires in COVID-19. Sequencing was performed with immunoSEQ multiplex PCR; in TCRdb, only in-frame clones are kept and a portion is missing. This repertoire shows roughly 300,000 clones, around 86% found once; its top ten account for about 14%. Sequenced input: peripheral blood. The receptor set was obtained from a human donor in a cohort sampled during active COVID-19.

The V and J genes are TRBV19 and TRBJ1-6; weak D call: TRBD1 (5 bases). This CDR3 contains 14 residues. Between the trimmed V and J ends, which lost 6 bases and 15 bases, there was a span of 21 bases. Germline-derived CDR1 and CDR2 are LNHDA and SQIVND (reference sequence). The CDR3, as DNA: TGTGCCAGTAGGAACACAGGAAACTTGGGGAACCTCCACTTT. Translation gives CASRNTGNLGNLHF.

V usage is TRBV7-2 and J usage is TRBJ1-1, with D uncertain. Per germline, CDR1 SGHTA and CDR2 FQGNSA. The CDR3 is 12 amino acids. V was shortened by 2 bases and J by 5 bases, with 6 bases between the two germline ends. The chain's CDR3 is CASSLQQTEAFF. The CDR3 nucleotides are TGTGCCAGCAGCTTACAACAAACTGAAGCTTTCTTT.

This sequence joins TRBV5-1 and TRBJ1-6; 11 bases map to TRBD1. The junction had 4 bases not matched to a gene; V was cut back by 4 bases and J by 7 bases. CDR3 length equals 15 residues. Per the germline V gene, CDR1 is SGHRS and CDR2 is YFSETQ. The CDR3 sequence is CASSRTGGENSPLHF. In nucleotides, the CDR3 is TGCGCCAGCAGCAGGACAGGGGGCGAAAATTCACCCCTCCACTTT.

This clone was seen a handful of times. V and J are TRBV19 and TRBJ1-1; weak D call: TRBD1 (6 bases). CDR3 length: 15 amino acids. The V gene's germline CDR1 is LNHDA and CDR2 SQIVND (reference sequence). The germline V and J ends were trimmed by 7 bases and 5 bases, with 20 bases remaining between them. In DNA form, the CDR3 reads TGTGCCAGTAAGAATCCGGGACAAAGGAGAACTGAAGCTTTCTTT. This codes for CASKNPGQRRTEAFF.

The CDR3 DNA follows: TGTGCCAGCTCCAATTTGGACAGGGGTCGCACTGAAGCTTTCTTT. The encoded protein is CASSNLDRGRTEAFF. The V call is TRBV18, the J call TRBJ1-1; 9 nucleotides align to TRBD1. This CDR3 comprises 15 residues. Per germline, CDR1 KGHSH and CDR2 LQKENI. J gave up 4 bases and V 6 bases, and 9 bases lay outside the gene matches.

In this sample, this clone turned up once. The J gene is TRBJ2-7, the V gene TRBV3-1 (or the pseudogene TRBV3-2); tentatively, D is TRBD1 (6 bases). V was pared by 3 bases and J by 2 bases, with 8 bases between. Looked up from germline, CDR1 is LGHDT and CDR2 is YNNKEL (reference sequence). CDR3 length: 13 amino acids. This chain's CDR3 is CASSHGGAYEQYF. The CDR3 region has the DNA TGTGCCAGCAGCCATGGGGGCGCCTACGAGCAGTACTTC.

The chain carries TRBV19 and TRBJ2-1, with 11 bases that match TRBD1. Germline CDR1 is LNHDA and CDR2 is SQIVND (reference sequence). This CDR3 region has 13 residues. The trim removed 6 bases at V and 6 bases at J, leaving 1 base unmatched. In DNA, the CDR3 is TGTGCCAGTAGGGGGACAGGGGGCAATGAGCAGTTCTTC. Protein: CASRGTGGNEQFF.

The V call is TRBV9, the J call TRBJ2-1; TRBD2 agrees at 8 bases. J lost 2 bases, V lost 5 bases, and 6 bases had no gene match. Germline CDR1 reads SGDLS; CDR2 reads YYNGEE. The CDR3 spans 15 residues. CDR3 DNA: TGTGCCAGCAGTCACGGGAGGGCCACCTACAATGAGCAGTTCTTC. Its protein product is CASSHGRATYNEQFF.

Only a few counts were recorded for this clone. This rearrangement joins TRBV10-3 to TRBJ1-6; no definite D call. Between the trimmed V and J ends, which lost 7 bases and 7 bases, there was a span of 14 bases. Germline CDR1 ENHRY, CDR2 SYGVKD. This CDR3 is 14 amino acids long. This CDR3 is CAITGELSNSPLHF. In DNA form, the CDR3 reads TGTGCCATCACGGGTGAACTCTCAAATTCACCCCTCCACTTT.

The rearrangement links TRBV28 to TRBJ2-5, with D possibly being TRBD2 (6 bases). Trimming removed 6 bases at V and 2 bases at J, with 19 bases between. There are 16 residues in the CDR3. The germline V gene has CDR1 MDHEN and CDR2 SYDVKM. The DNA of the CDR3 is TGTGCCAGCAGCACCCCCCTCCGGGCGGGGCAAGAGACCCAGTACTTC. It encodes CASSTPLRAGQETQYF.

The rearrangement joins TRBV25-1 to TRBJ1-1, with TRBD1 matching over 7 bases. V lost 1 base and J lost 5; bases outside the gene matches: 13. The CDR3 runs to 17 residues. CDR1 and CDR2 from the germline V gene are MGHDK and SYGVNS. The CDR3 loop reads CASSELGRRGRRTEAFF. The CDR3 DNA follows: TGTGCCAGCAGTGAATTGGGGCGGAGGGGGCGGAGGACTGAAGCTTTCTTT.

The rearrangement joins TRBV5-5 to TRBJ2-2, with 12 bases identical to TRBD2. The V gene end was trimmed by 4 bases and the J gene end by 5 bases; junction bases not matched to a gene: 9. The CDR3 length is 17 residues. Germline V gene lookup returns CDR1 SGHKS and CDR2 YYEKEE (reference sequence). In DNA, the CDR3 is TGTGCCAGCAGCCCCGCCGGCCTAGCGGGGGGGACCGGGGAGCTGTTTTTT. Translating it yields CASSPAGLAGGTGELFF.

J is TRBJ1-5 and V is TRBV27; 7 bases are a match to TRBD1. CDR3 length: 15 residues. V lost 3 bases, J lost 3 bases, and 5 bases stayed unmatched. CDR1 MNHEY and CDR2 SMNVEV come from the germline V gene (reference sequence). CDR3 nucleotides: TGTGCCAGCAGTTTGGAGGGGGCCGTCAATCAGCCCCAGCATTTT. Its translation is CASSLEGAVNQPQHF.

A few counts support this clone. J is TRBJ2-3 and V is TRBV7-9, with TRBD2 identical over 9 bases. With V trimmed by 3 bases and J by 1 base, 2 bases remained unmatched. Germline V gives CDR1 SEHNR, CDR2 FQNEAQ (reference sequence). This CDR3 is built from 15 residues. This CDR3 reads CASSLREGRTDTQYF. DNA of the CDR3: TGTGCCAGCAGCTTGCGGGAGGGCCGCACAGATACGCAGTATTTT.